Each of the 30 T cell receptor beta chains below was sequenced from the same sample in a study of early T cells in non-severe SARS-CoV-2 infection. Via MiXCR, TCRdb re-called the 5' RACE reads, giving one row per CDR3 protein. The sample records some 60,000 distinct CDR3 sequences, roughly 12% being singletons. Source: whole blood, taken at baseline. These receptors were taken from an adult who was a healthcare worker with PCR-confirmed SARS-CoV-2 infection or an uninfected control (not recorded which).

This clonotype was observed a few times. The chain is built from TRBV12-3 or TRBV12-4 and TRBJ1-5; D ambiguous. V was shortened by 6 bases and J by 1 base, with 10 bases between the two germline ends. The length of the CDR3 is 14 residues. CDR3 bases: TGTGCCAGCAGACGTAAACTGAGCAATCAGCCCCAGCATTTT. It codes for CASRRKLSNQPQHF.

In DNA, the CDR3 is TGTGCCAGCAGCCAAGAAGCGGGCTTTCCTCAGGTGCCCCAGTACTTC. It encodes CASSQEAGFPQVPQYF. This rearrangement joins TRBV4-2 to TRBJ2-5; the D gene is possibly TRBD2 (6 bases). The V end lost 0 bases, the J end lost 9 bases, and 20 bases lay between the germline ends. The CDR3 has 16 amino acids. CDR1 is LGHNA and CDR2 is YNFKEQ in the germline V gene.

This clonotype was seen a handful of times. The chain uses TRBV30 and TRBJ1-4; 7 bases are a match to TRBD1. This CDR3 has 13 amino acids. Germline values: CDR1 GTSNPN, CDR2 SVGIG (reference sequence). Trimming removed 8 bases from V and 7 bases from J; junction bases left unmatched: 10. This chain's CDR3 is CAGGYRGPEKLFF. CDR3 DNA: TGTGCCGGAGGGTATAGGGGGCCTGAAAAACTGTTTTTT. Combining the CDR3 with reference TRBV30 and TRBJ1-4 gives the whole variable domain SQTIHQWPATLVQPVGSPLSLECTVEGTSNPNLYWYRQAAGRGLQLLFYSVGIGQISSEVPQNLSASRPQDRQFILSSKKLLLSDSGFYLCAGGYRGPEKLFFGSGTQLSVL.

This clonotype was counted a few times. The chain employs TRBV28 and TRBJ2-6; D possibly uses TRBD1 or TRBD2 (5 bases each). The CDR3 is made up of 15 amino acids. Germline CDR1 reads MDHEN; CDR2 reads SYDVKM. V was clipped by 6 bases and J by 3 bases, with 12 bases between them. In DNA form, the CDR3 reads TGTGCCAGCAGCTCCGGGGCAGATGGGGCCAACGTCCTGACTTTC. This gives the protein CASSSGADGANVLTF.

The chain links TRBV7-6 to TRBJ2-3; tentatively, D is TRBD2 (6 bases). The CDR3 sequence is 16 residues long. Trimming took 4 bases from V and 4 from J, leaving 18 bases between them. Germline V gene data show CDR1 as SGHVS and CDR2 as FNYEAQ. This chain's CDR3 is CASSSQRTAGPDTQYF. In DNA, the CDR3 is TGTGCCAGCAGCTCACAGCGGACGGCGGGGCCAGATACGCAGTATTTT. Variable domain in full (rest from reference TRBV7-6 and TRBJ2-3): GAGVSQSPRYKVTKRGQDVALRCDPISGHVSLYWYRQALGQGPEFLTYFNYEAQQDKSGLPNDRFSAERPEGSISTLTIQRTEQRDSAMYRCASSSQRTAGPDTQYFGPGTRLTVL.

In this sample, this clonotype turned up a few times. The chain uses TRBV20-1 and TRBJ2-1, with 8 bases identical to TRBD2. This CDR3 is 17 amino acids long. Germline CDR1 reads DFQATT; CDR2 reads SNEGSKA (reference sequence). V gave up 0 bases and J gave up 6 bases; unmatched junction bases: 13. The CDR3 loop is CSARDPSGTSLFNEQFF. CDR3 coding DNA: TGCAGTGCTAGAGATCCTTCCGGGACTAGTTTGTTCAATGAGCAGTTCTTC.

This clonotype was found a few times. The chain recombines TRBV7-9 with TRBJ2-7; unclear D gene. Trimming left V 1 base short and J 0 bases short, with 10 bases between. The CDR3 has 15 amino acids. Germline V gene sequence: CDR1 SEHNR, CDR2 FQNEAQ (reference sequence). The CDR3 bases are TGTGCCAGCAGCTTAGGATCAGCTATCTCCTACGAGCAGTACTTC. As protein: CASSLGSAISYEQYF.

This sequence joins TRBV12-3 or TRBV12-4 and TRBJ1-1; D is unclear. V dropped 6 bases and J dropped 0 bases, with 11 bases sitting between them. This CDR3 spans 14 amino acids. The CDR3: CASRGAFLNTEAFF. CDR3 bases: TGTGCCAGCAGGGGTGCTTTTTTGAACACTGAAGCTTTCTTT.

The chain couples TRBV11-2 to TRBJ1-1, with a weak D call TRBD1 (5 bases). CDR1 and CDR2 (germline): SGHAT, FQNNGV. Trimming took off 1 base at V and 1 base at J, with 7 bases between the two ends. The CDR3 loop spans 14 amino acids. CDR3: CASSLGRANTEAFF. As DNA, the CDR3 is TGTGCCAGCAGCTTAGGCAGGGCGAACACTGAAGCTTTCTTT.

This clonotype was observed a handful of times. The genes are TRBV28 and TRBJ2-1; TRBD1 or TRBD2 may be the D gene (5 bases each). Per germline, CDR1 MDHEN and CDR2 SYDVKM. V was trimmed by 10 bases and J by 0 bases, leaving 19 bases between them. The CDR3 is 16 residues long. The CDR3 DNA reads as TGTGCCATCACCCCCACCGGGGCCTACTCCTACAATGAGCAGTTCTTC. This sequence encodes CAITPTGAYSYNEQFF.

In its sample, this clonotype was seen a few times. This chain uses TRBV7-6 with TRBJ2-7; TRBD1 is a possible D gene (5 bases). The CDR3 is 15 residues long. The V gene lost 0 bases and the J gene lost 8 bases, with 17 bases spanning the gap. Germline-derived CDR1 and CDR2 are SGHVS and FNYEAQ. Here the CDR3 DNA reads TGTGCCAGCAGCTTAGCCCCAGGGCAGGTGCAACAGCAGTACTTC. It codes for CASSLAPGQVQQQYF.

This clonotype was found a few times. This rearrangement joins TRBV18 to TRBJ2-7, with D maybe TRBD2 (5 bases). This CDR3 has 13 residues. Looked up from germline, CDR1 is KGHSH and CDR2 is LQKENI. Trimming removed 0 bases at V and 6 bases at J, with 9 bases between. CDR3 DNA: TGTGCCAGCTCACCACCGAGACTAAGCGAGCAGTACTTC. The encoded protein is CASSPPRLSEQYF.

This clonotype has just a few counts. This chain connects TRBV11-2 to TRBJ1-1, with TRBD1 matching over 7 bases. The V and J ends lost 5 bases and 3 bases, in that order; junction bases with no gene match: 15. The V gene's germline CDR1 is SGHAT and CDR2 FQNNGV. CDR3 length equals 17 residues. CDR3 in amino acids: CASSPTGLTGNHTEAFF. The DNA for the CDR3 is TGTGCCAGCAGCCCCACTGGGTTGACAGGGAACCACACTGAAGCTTTCTTT.

This clonotype was counted a few times. This chain connects TRBV28 to TRBJ2-3; TRBD1 aligns across 7 bases. Per germline, CDR1 MDHEN and CDR2 SYDVKM. This CDR3 contains 15 residues. Unmatched junction bases numbered 9, after V lost 5 bases and J lost 4 bases. This CDR3 is CASSQRDRGPDTQYF. CDR3 bases: TGTGCCAGCAGTCAACGGGACAGAGGTCCAGATACGCAGTATTTT.

This clonotype occurred many times. The chain links TRBV5-4 to TRBJ2-4; unclear D gene. The CDR3 loop spans 16 amino acids. From germline, CDR1 is SGHNT and CDR2 YYREEE (reference sequence). V was pared by 4 bases and J by 0 bases, with 14 bases between. CDR3 nucleotides: TGTGCCAGCAGCCCCGACCTTACACTAGCCAAAAACATTCAGTACTTC. This codes for CASSPDLTLAKNIQYF.

This chain joins TRBV24-1 and TRBJ2-5; possible D gene TRBD1, 5 bases. Germline loops: CDR1 KGHDR, CDR2 SFDVKD. The CDR3 totals 13 residues. Trimming shortened V by 8 bases and J by 1 base, and 10 bases separated the two germline ends. The CDR3 sequence is CATNDSPQETQYF. DNA of the CDR3: TGTGCCACCAATGACAGTCCCCAAGAGACCCAGTACTTC.

This clonotype appeared a few times. The chain carries TRBV5-6 and TRBJ1-4; weak D call: TRBD1 (6 bases). This CDR3 comprises 14 residues. V lost 4 bases, J lost 7 bases, and 14 bases lay in between. Germline V gene sequence: CDR1 SGHDT, CDR2 YYEEEE. DNA for the CDR3: TGTGCCAGCAGCCCACAGGGAACCCGTGAAAAACTGTTTTTT. This translates into CASSPQGTREKLFF.

This clonotype was detected a few times. The chain carries TRBV20-1 and TRBJ2-1, with 9 bases fitting TRBD1. The V and J ends lost 6 bases and 4 bases, in that order; junction bases with no gene match: 4. Germline-derived CDR1 and CDR2 are DFQATT and SNEGSKA (reference sequence). The CDR3 covers 13 residues. The CDR3 sequence: CSATGGRYNEQFF. As DNA, the CDR3 is TGCAGTGCAACAGGGGGCCGGTACAATGAGCAGTTCTTC.

This clonotype was picked up a small number of times. The chain employs TRBV12-3 or TRBV12-4 and TRBJ1-5, with 8 positions matching TRBD1. V trimming: 6 bases; J trimming: 0 bases; junction bases outside the gene matches: 1. CDR3 length equals 14 residues. CDR3 sequence: CASSDRGSNQPQHF. CDR3 coding DNA: TGTGCCAGCAGCGACAGGGGTAGCAATCAGCCCCAGCATTTT.

V is TRBV12-3 or TRBV12-4 and J is TRBJ2-5; D might be TRBD2 (5 bases). There are 19 residues in the CDR3. V lost 3 bases and J 4 bases, leaving 27 bases between the germline ends. The CDR3 loop reads CASSFLPAGSFGFGETQYF. CDR3 sequence (DNA): TGTGCCAGCAGTTTTCTTCCTGCGGGTTCTTTTGGGTTCGGAGAGACCCAGTACTTC.

This sequence joins TRBV3-1 and TRBJ2-1; TRBD2 agrees at 14 bases. Germline V lookup: CDR1 LGHDT, CDR2 YNNKEL (reference sequence). The CDR3 runs 19 residues. The junction had 13 bases not matched to a gene; V was cut back by 4 bases and J by 5 bases. For the CDR3, the DNA is TGTGCCAGCAGCCCTCGATGGGGGACTAGCGGGAGAGACGACAATGAGCAGTTCTTC. Encoded protein: CASSPRWGTSGRDDNEQFF.

The chain combines TRBV27 with TRBJ2-5, with TRBD1 matching over 7 bases. The ends lost 3 bases at V and 5 bases at J; junction bases unmatched: 3. CDR3 size: 13 residues. Germline assignment: CDR1 MNHEY and CDR2 SMNVEV (reference sequence). The CDR3 DNA reads as TGTGCCAGCAGTTTTGGGACAGCGGAGACCCAGTACTTC. Translation gives CASSFGTAETQYF.

The V call is TRBV6-5, the J call TRBJ2-1, with a possible D match to TRBD1 (6 bases). The germline V gene encodes CDR1 MNHEY and CDR2 SVGAGI. CDR3 size: 14 residues. V was shortened by 6 bases and J by 4 bases, with 13 bases between the two germline ends. The CDR3 reads CASSSSDRYNEQFF. The CDR3 DNA reads TGTGCCAGCAGCTCTTCCGACAGGTACAATGAGCAGTTCTTC.

The V call is TRBV12-3 or TRBV12-4, the J call TRBJ2-7; perhaps TRBD1 as D (6 bases). This CDR3 has 15 amino acids. The V end lost 6 bases, the J end lost 2 bases, and 17 bases lay between the germline ends. CDR3 nucleotide sequence: TGTGCCAGCAGCTCCTTCACAGGGAACCCCTACGAGCAGTACTTC. Amino acid sequence: CASSSFTGNPYEQYF.

The CDR3 DNA reads TGTGCCAGCAGCTTAAGGCCTGAGGATGAGCAGTTCTTC. It yields the protein CASSLRPEDEQFF. The chain couples TRBV5-6 to TRBJ2-1; no clear D gene. The V end lost 2 bases, the J end lost 8 bases, and 11 bases lay between the germline ends. Germline CDR1 SGHDT, CDR2 YYEEEE. The length of the CDR3 is 13 residues.

V usage is TRBV10-3 and J usage is TRBJ1-2; a weak D match, TRBD1 (5 bases). The CDR3 covers 12 residues. V lost 6 bases and J 2 bases, leaving 7 bases between the germline ends. CDR1 and CDR2 from the germline V gene are ENHRY and SYGVKD. DNA of the CDR3: TGTGCCATCAGAGACAGCAACTATGGCTACACCTTC. Protein: CAIRDSNYGYTF.

This chain uses TRBV7-9 with TRBJ2-5; 13 bases are a match to TRBD2. This CDR3 region has 16 residues. Trimming at V came to 3 bases and at J to 4 bases, leaving 5 bases not matched to a gene. Per germline, CDR1 SEHNR and CDR2 FQNEAQ (reference sequence). CDR3 nucleotides: TGTGCCAGCAGCTTGCCGGGACTAGCGGGATTAGAGACCCAGTACTTC. Translation: CASSLPGLAGLETQYF.

This clonotype was seen at least ten times. The chain joins TRBV2 to TRBJ2-7, with D possibly TRBD1 on 6 matching bases. The CDR3 contains 14 residues. The ends were cut back, 4 bases at V and 9 bases at J, with 19 bases in the middle. Germline V CDR1 and CDR2: SNHLY, FYNNEI. The CDR3 is CASSVQGTLPGQYF. CDR3 nucleotide sequence: TGTGCCAGCAGTGTTCAGGGGACCCTTCCTGGGCAGTACTTC.

The chain combines TRBV6-4 with TRBJ2-3; 11 bases agree with TRBD2. Germline V gene sequence: CDR1 MRHNA, CDR2 SNTAGT. The CDR3 consists of 15 residues. The V segment lost 6 bases and the J segment 4 bases; nucleotides outside the gene matches: 6. CDR3 loop: CASSGTSGSSDTQYF. In DNA, the CDR3 is TGTGCCAGCAGCGGTACTAGCGGGAGTTCAGATACGCAGTATTTT.

The chain carries TRBV11-2 and TRBJ2-7; 9 bases align to TRBD1. Germline CDR1 SGHAT, CDR2 FQNNGV. The length of the CDR3 is 14 residues. The junction had 5 bases not matched to a gene; V was cut back by 4 bases and J by 4 bases. The CDR3: CASSYPGQGYEQYF. The CDR3 coding sequence is TGTGCCAGCAGCTACCCGGGACAGGGATACGAGCAGTACTTC. Full variable domain (remainder filled in from reference TRBV11-2 and TRBJ2-7): EAGVAQSPRYKIIEKRQSVAFWCNPISGHATLYWYQQILGQGPKLLIQFQNNGVVDDSQLPKDRFSAERLKGVDSTLKIQPAKLEDSAVYLCASSYPGQGYEQYFGPGTRLTVT.